The 23 T cell receptor beta chains given below trace back to one sample, sequenced in a study of T cell repertoires in cytomegalovirus infection. TCRdb analysed the reads with MiXCR anew, one entry per CDR3 protein. The sample carries roughly 990,000 distinct CDR3 sequences, less than 35% recorded once. Their antigens remain unidentified. Sequences were derived from cultured CD8+ T cells from PBMCs, sampled from culture after CMV antigen stimulation. These receptors came from a human donor in good health (CMV status not recorded). Some clones in this sample may be carry-over from other donors' samples.

The chain has TRBV6-1 and TRBJ2-1, with D perhaps given as TRBD1 or TRBD2 (5 bases each). Trimming took 10 bases from V and 5 from J, leaving 21 bases between them. CDR3 length: 15 residues. Germline V lookup: CDR1 MNHNS, CDR2 SASEGT. CDR3 protein: CATTIWDLADNEQFF. CDR3 bases: TGTGCCACAACTATCTGGGACCTGGCGGACAATGAGCAGTTCTTC.

The gene calls are TRBV28 and TRBJ2-7; no reliable D call. The CDR3 has 14 amino acids. The ends were cut back, 3 bases at V and 5 bases at J, with 14 bases in the middle. Germline CDR1 reads MDHEN; CDR2 reads SYDVKM. CDR3 sequence reads: CASSFLGQKNEQYF. In DNA form, the CDR3 reads TGTGCCAGCAGTTTTCTGGGCCAGAAGAACGAGCAGTACTTC. Drawing the rest from reference TRBV28 and TRBJ2-7, the complete variable domain is DVKVTQSSRYLVKRTGEKVFLECVQDMDHENMFWYRQDPGLGLRLIYFSYDVKMKEKGDIPEGYSVSREKKERFSLILESASTNQTSMYLCASSFLGQKNEQYFGPGTRLTVT.

In this sample, this clonotype turned up a few times. The genes are TRBV29-1 and TRBJ2-7, with D perhaps TRBD2 (5 bases). Looked up from germline, CDR1 is SQVTM and CDR2 is ANQGSEA. Trimming cost V 6 bases and J 1 base, with 10 bases left between them. This CDR3 spans 12 amino acids. The CDR3, as DNA: TGCAGCGTCCGGACTCCTTCCTACGAGCAGTACGTC. Protein sequence: CSVRTPSYEQYV.

The rearrangement joins TRBV6-5 to TRBJ2-6; maybe TRBD1 (6 bases). This CDR3 region has 19 residues. The ends were cut back, 2 bases at V and 0 bases at J, with 17 bases in the middle. Germline V gene lookup returns CDR1 MNHEY and CDR2 SVGAGI. CDR3 DNA: TGTGCCAGCAGTTACACCAACAGGGATTACCTCTCTGGGGCCAACGTCCTGACTTTC. It yields the protein CASSYTNRDYLSGANVLTF.

This clonotype has more than one count but fewer than ten. V and J are TRBV6-1 and TRBJ1-1; D ambiguous. The V end was cut by 1 base, the J end by 0 bases, with 15 bases between. Germline V gene lookup returns CDR1 MNHNS and CDR2 SASEGT. The CDR3 length is 17 residues. CDR3 residues: CASSEGPFAGMNTEAFF. In DNA, the CDR3 is TGTGCCAGCAGTGAAGGACCATTTGCGGGAATGAACACTGAAGCTTTCTTT.

With respect to this clonotype: A junction boundary mismatches the germline segment, possibly from a read error. This chain joins TRBV5-1 and TRBJ2-5; D possibly uses TRBD1 or TRBD2 (6 bases each). The CDR3 totals 15 residues. Germline lookup yields CDR1 SGHRS and CDR2 YFSETQ. The CDR3 DNA follows: TGCGCCAGAAGCTCCCACGGGGGCGCGGGGGAGACCCAGTACTTC. Translating it yields CARSSHGGAGETQYF.

This chain links TRBV10-3 with TRBJ2-5; TRBD1 might be the D (6 bases). Germline-derived CDR1 and CDR2 are ENHRY and SYGVKD. V lost 2 bases and J 2 bases, leaving 9 bases between the germline ends. CDR3 length equals 14 residues. CDR3 amino acids: CAISEQGFQETQYF. For the CDR3, the DNA is TGTGCCATCAGTGAGCAGGGGTTTCAAGAGACCCAGTACTTC.

The rearrangement uses TRBV19 and TRBJ2-2; D not resolved. V shed 2 bases and J shed 4 bases, with 11 bases lying between them. CDR1 and CDR2 from the germline V gene are LNHDA and SQIVND (reference sequence). This CDR3 region has 15 residues. CDR3 amino acids: CASSIPSSRTGELFF. The CDR3 bases are TGTGCCAGTAGTATACCGTCCTCCCGCACCGGGGAGCTGTTTTTT.

This chain links TRBV3-1 with TRBJ2-7, with a possible D match to TRBD1 (5 bases). The V gene's germline CDR1 is LGHDT and CDR2 YNNKEL (reference sequence). CDR3 length equals 16 residues. Trimming removed 0 bases from V and 4 bases from J, with 16 bases in between. The CDR3 protein is CASSQDLPRVHYEQYF. CDR3 DNA: TGTGCCAGCAGCCAAGATCTACCCAGGGTGCATTACGAGCAGTACTTC.

The chain has TRBV6-5 and TRBJ2-2; D tentatively reads TRBD1 or TRBD2 (5 bases each). The length of the CDR3 is 16 residues. Germline CDR1 MNHEY, CDR2 SVGAGI. Trimming took 7 bases from V and 1 from J, leaving 16 bases between them. CDR3 bases: TGTGCCAGCACTATGGGACCGAAGATGAACACCGGGGAGCTGTTTTTT. Translated, it gives CASTMGPKMNTGELFF.

To note about this clonotype: A read error may be the cause here, since a much bigger clone is one base away. V is TRBV18 and J is TRBJ1-5; 9 bases match TRBD1. CDR3 length: 20 amino acids. The germline gives CDR1 KGHSH, CDR2 LQKENI. The CDR3 DNA follows: TGTGTCAGCTCACGCCTTCCCCCACAGTCCCGGGACAGGGTAGGACAGCCCCAGCATTTT. Its translation: CVSSRLPPQSRDRVGQPQHF.

This clonotype has more than one count but fewer than ten. The chain combines TRBV27 with TRBJ1-5, with D uncertain. The germline V gene encodes CDR1 MNHEY and CDR2 SMNVEV (reference sequence). The CDR3 contains 16 residues. The V end lost 0 bases, the J end lost 0 bases, and 9 bases lay between the germline ends. This chain's CDR3 is CASSLSIGNSNQPQHF. The CDR3 bases are TGTGCCAGCAGTTTATCTATCGGCAATAGCAATCAGCCCCAGCATTTT.

The genes are TRBV27 and TRBJ2-3, with D perhaps TRBD1 (5 bases). The CDR3 sequence is 17 residues long. CDR1 is MNHEY and CDR2 is SMNVEV in the germline V gene (reference sequence). The V gene lost 5 bases and the J gene lost 6 bases, with 24 bases spanning the gap. This chain's CDR3 is CASSPPPDKGPRDTQYF. The CDR3 nucleotides are TGTGCCAGCAGTCCTCCTCCGGACAAGGGGCCAAGGGATACGCAGTATTTT.

V and J are TRBV5-6 and TRBJ2-1; D not certain. The CDR3 is made up of 11 amino acids. Per germline, CDR1 SGHDT and CDR2 YYEEEE. Trimming stripped 5 bases from V and 8 bases from J, with 8 bases between. CDR3 DNA sequence: TGTGCCAGCAGGATTCGACATGAGCAGTTCTTC. This encodes CASRIRHEQFF.

The CDR3 nucleotides read TGTGCCAGCAGTTACTCCCCCCCCGTAACGAACACCGGGGAGCTGTTTTTT. Its translation: CASSYSPPVTNTGELFF. The chain links TRBV6-2 or TRBV6-3 to TRBJ2-2; D ambiguous. Germline CDR1 is MNHEY and CDR2 is SVGEGT. This CDR3 contains 17 residues. With 0 bases removed from V and 0 bases from J, the gap between germline ends came to 11 bases.

The chain employs TRBV11-2 and TRBJ2-1, with 11 positions matching TRBD2. Germline V gives CDR1 SGHAT, CDR2 FQNNGV. V shed 5 bases, J shed 7 bases, and the junction held 13 bases outside the gene matches. This CDR3 is 17 amino acids long. The DNA for the CDR3 is TGTGCCAGCAGCCCCGGGACTAGCGGTATTATAGGAAATGAGCAGTTCTTC. Its protein product is CASSPGTSGIIGNEQFF.

This rearrangement joins TRBV10-3 to TRBJ2-7; D may be TRBD2 (5 bases). There are 14 residues in the CDR3. The germline V and J ends were trimmed by 2 bases and 5 bases, with 13 bases remaining between them. CDR1 is ENHRY and CDR2 is SYGVKD in the germline V gene. The CDR3 is CAISEMNSEDEQYF. Written as DNA, the CDR3 is TGTGCCATCAGTGAGATGAATAGCGAGGACGAGCAGTACTTC.

A few counts support this clonotype. The V call is TRBV6-5, the J call TRBJ1-6; maybe TRBD1 (5 bases). Looked up from germline, CDR1 is MNHEY and CDR2 is SVGAGI. The CDR3 totals 12 residues. Trimming removed 2 bases at V and 10 bases at J, with 6 bases between. This CDR3 reads CASSYQGSPLHF. CDR3 sequence (DNA): TGTGCCAGCAGTTACCAGGGATCACCCCTCCACTTT.

The chain couples TRBV2 to TRBJ2-2; 7 bases align to TRBD1. CDR1 is SNHLY and CDR2 is FYNNEI in the germline V gene. V trimming: 3 bases; J trimming: 6 bases; junction bases outside the gene matches: 7. The CDR3 spans 15 residues. CDR3 coding DNA: TGTGCCAGCAGTGATCCAAGGGACAGCCCCGGGGAGCTGTTTTTT. Protein product: CASSDPRDSPGELFF.

The chain links TRBV13 to TRBJ2-2; D may be TRBD2 (6 bases). The CDR3 extends over 15 amino acids. V dropped 3 bases and J dropped 3 bases, with 11 bases sitting between them. Germline V gene data show CDR1 as PRHDT and CDR2 as FYEKMQ (reference sequence). CDR3 in DNA: TGTGCCAGCAGCTTCCGGGGGAGCGACACCGGGGAGCTGTTTTTT. Translated: CASSFRGSDTGELFF.

This clonotype was recorded many times. The chain recombines TRBV7-6 with TRBJ1-5; TRBD1 agrees at 7 bases. Germline loops: CDR1 SGHVS, CDR2 FNYEAQ. Unmatched junction bases numbered 7, after V lost 5 bases and J lost 6 bases. This CDR3 is 14 amino acids long. The DNA for the CDR3 is TGTGCCAGCAGCCTTGACAGGGAGAGTCAGCCCCAGCATTTT. Encoded protein: CASSLDRESQPQHF.

This CDR3 reads CASSSTRLAGLAGELFF. CDR3 bases: TGTGCCAGCAGCTCCACCCGACTAGCGGGGTTGGCCGGGGAGCTGTTTTTT. The chain links TRBV7-8 to TRBJ2-2; 11 nucleotides match TRBD2. This CDR3 has 17 residues. Germline V CDR1 and CDR2: SGHVS, FQNEAQ. Trimming at V came to 4 bases and at J to 6 bases, leaving 10 bases not matched to a gene.

This clonotype has at least ten counts. The rearrangement links TRBV7-9 to TRBJ1-5, with D unresolved. The CDR3 is 13 amino acids. Per the germline V gene, CDR1 is SEHNR and CDR2 is FQNEAQ (reference sequence). V was pared by 5 bases and J by 1 base, with 6 bases between. The CDR3 is CASSPTSNQPQHF. The CDR3 nucleotides read TGTGCCAGCAGCCCAACGAGCAATCAGCCCCAGCATTTT.